What follows is one T cell receptor beta chain and its context. Its antigen is unidentified. This sample includes further DNA sequences coding for the same CDR3. The germline V gene encodes CDR1 MNHEY and CDR2 SVGAGI. The CDR3 is made up of 14 amino acids. Trimming removed 2 bases from V and 5 bases from J; junction bases left unmatched: 3. As every portion of the isolated RNA was reverse transcribed, the sequencing read expressed TCRB transcripts. Measured with immunoSEQ multiplex PCR; TCRdb has only the in-frame clones, and not every one. Here the sample spans hundreds of thousands of clones, over 11% being singletons. The sample is drawn from a study of beta chain features in type 1 diabetes. Study in general: Patients looked much like healthy donors when it came to age, gender and cell yields. General study points: Type 1 diabetes patients showed a moderate but significant shortening of TCRB CDR3s in all four CD4+ subsets.

The sample comprised naive CD4+ T cells from blood. The receptor comes from a man younger than 35 with type 1 diabetes. The rearrangement uses TRBV6-5 and TRBJ2-3, with 8 bases fitting TRBD1. This CDR3 is CASSYQGAGDTQYF. In nucleotides, the CDR3 is TGTGCCAGCAGTTACCAGGGGGCTGGAGATACGCAGTATTTT.